This TCR beta chain emerged from a study of regulatory T cells in long-lasting Graves disease. Construction of the TCR beta libraries employed iRepertoire HTBI primers in conjunction with Arm-PCR of CDR3 regions. Via MiXCR, TCRdb re-called the multiplex PCR reads, giving one row per CDR3 protein. The repertoire holds about half a million distinct CDR3 sequences, with around 12% as singletons. Specified time point: newly diagnosed GD, antithyroid drugs for less than 3 months. PBMC RNA served as the TCR library source. Trimming took 3 bases from V and 11 from J, leaving 19 bases between them. The CDR3 is 14 residues long. Germline lookup yields CDR1 MGHDK and CDR2 SYGVNS. This clonotype was observed at least ten times. The sample was also linked to a second study, of T cells in Graves' hyperthyroidism and ophthalmopathy. That paper adds: An absence of ophthalmopathy progression within 18 months meant stable Graves' hyperthyroidism. TCR CDR3 regions were first amplified by RT-PCR with HTBI primers. Ophthalmopathy was distinguished from stable hyperthyroidism by 13 V-J signatures.

The chain employs TRBV25-1 and TRBJ1-1; D possibly corresponds to TRBD1 (5 bases). Sequencing was performed on peripheral blood mononuclear cells (PBMCs), taken at new diagnosis, from a patient treated with antithyroid drugs. The TCR sequence derives from a woman in her twenties or thirties with Graves disease. CDR3 sequence reads: CASSEARESNGAFF. CDR3 in DNA: TGTGCCAGCAGTGAGGCCAGGGAAAGTAACGGGGCTTTCTTT.